The 18 T cell receptor beta chains in this list originate from one sample, sequenced in a study of CD8+ T cells in alopecia areata. Alopecia areata patients provided lesional scalp punch biopsies and peripheral blood. cDNA serving as the sequencing template came from extracted, reverse transcribed RNA. Generated by immunoSEQ multiplex PCR, the TCRdb table keeps only in-frame clones and is missing some. Of about 5,700 clones listed, roughly 63% are singletons. This material consisted of skin, taken at week 0. Receptors were obtained from a human donor with alopecia areata.

This clone has a handful of counts. The V call is TRBV7-3, the J call TRBJ2-3; TRBD2 agrees at 9 bases. Germline-derived CDR1 and CDR2 are SGHTA and FQGTGA. After removal of 0 bases from V and 4 bases from J, the junction contained 8 bases not matched to a gene. CDR3 length equals 17 residues. The CDR3 DNA reads as TGTGCCAGCAGCTTAACGCCGGTGGCGGGGGGGCCAGATACGCAGTATTTT. It translates to CASSLTPVAGGPDTQYF.

The chain combines TRBV6-5 with TRBJ1-1; D gene ambiguous. V dropped 6 bases and J dropped 1 base, with 9 bases sitting between them. The germline V gene encodes CDR1 MNHEY and CDR2 SVGAGI. The CDR3 is made up of 13 amino acids. The CDR3 protein is CASSPRENTEAFF. CDR3 sequence (DNA): TGTGCCAGCAGCCCGCGGGAGAACACTGAAGCTTTCTTT.

In this sample, this clone turned up once. The genes are TRBV5-1 and TRBJ2-3, with 14 bases identical to TRBD2. Per the germline V gene, CDR1 is SGHRS and CDR2 is YFSETQ. Losses at the gene ends were 4 bases for V and 2 bases for J; bases not matched to a gene: 9. This CDR3 spans 18 amino acids. In DNA, the CDR3 is TGCGCCAGCAGCATGGGACTAGCGGGGGTATCTCACACAGATACGCAGTATTTT. It encodes CASSMGLAGVSHTDTQYF.

The CDR3 nucleotides read TGTGCCAGCAGCCCCTTGGGGTCGAGCAGGGGGCGCCGGGACACTGAAGCTTTCTTT. It encodes CASSPLGSSRGRRDTEAFF. The chain employs TRBV7-7 and TRBJ1-1, with 8 bases that match TRBD1. The germline V gene has CDR1 SSHAT and CDR2 FNYEAQ (reference sequence). The CDR3 loop spans 19 amino acids. After removal of 5 bases from V and 3 bases from J, the junction contained 20 bases not matched to a gene. The variable domain in full, completed from reference TRBV7-7 and TRBJ1-1, reads GAGVSQSPRYKVTKRGQDVTLRCDPISSHATLYWYQQALGQGPEFLTYFNYEAQPDKSGLPSDRFSAERPEGSISTLTIQRTEQRDSAMYRCASSPLGSSRGRRDTEAFFGQGTRLTVV.

The J gene is TRBJ2-1, the V gene TRBV7-8, with 8 bases fitting TRBD2. With V trimmed by 3 bases and J by 6 bases, 1 base remained unmatched. The CDR3 contains 13 residues. Germline assignment: CDR1 SGHVS and CDR2 FQNEAQ. The CDR3 sequence: CASSLAGGNEQFF. CDR3 nucleotide sequence: TGTGCCAGCAGCTTGGCGGGGGGCAATGAGCAGTTCTTC. The whole variable domain, remainder taken from reference TRBV7-8 and TRBJ2-1, is GAGVSQSPRYKVAKRGQDVALRCDPISGHVSLFWYQQALGQGPEFLTYFQNEAQLDKSGLPSDRFFAERPEGSVSTLKIQRTQQEDSAVYLCASSLAGGNEQFFGPGTRLTVL.

The chain carries TRBV10-3 and TRBJ1-6; D not resolved. Trimming took 10 bases from V and 4 from J, leaving 11 bases between them. This CDR3 is built from 13 residues. Per the germline V gene, CDR1 is ENHRY and CDR2 is SYGVKD. The CDR3 region is CATRGVYNSPLHF. DNA of the CDR3: TGTGCCACTCGCGGGGTTTATAATTCACCCCTCCACTTT.

This clone has more than one count but fewer than ten. The rearrangement uses TRBV20-1 and TRBJ1-4; D not certain. The CDR3 runs 11 residues. Germline lookup yields CDR1 DFQATT and CDR2 SNEGSKA (reference sequence). V lost 6 bases and J lost 11, with 13 bases in between. DNA for the CDR3: TGCAGTGCGACCTCGGGCAATAAACTGTTTTTT. This translates into CSATSGNKLFF.

The V and J genes are TRBV5-1 and TRBJ2-3; D is uncertain. The germline V gene has CDR1 SGHRS and CDR2 YFSETQ. Trimming pared 0 bases from V and 2 bases from J, leaving 13 bases between. CDR3 length equals 16 residues. The CDR3 coding sequence is TGCGCCAGCAGCTTGGGCGGCAGGACCCCCACAGATACGCAGTATTTT. This codes for CASSLGGRTPTDTQYF.

This clone was observed a few times. The chain employs TRBV29-1 and TRBJ2-3; D may be TRBD2 (7 bases). Deletions cut 3 bases from V and 4 bases from J, with 14 bases between. From germline, CDR1 is SQVTM and CDR2 ANQGSEA. This CDR3 has 14 amino acids. The CDR3 protein is CSVEVGGPPDTQYF. The CDR3 bases are TGCAGCGTTGAGGTCGGGGGGCCGCCAGATACGCAGTATTTT.

V gene TRBV4-2 combines with J gene TRBJ2-3; tentative D call: TRBD2 (7 bases). The germline gives CDR1 LGHNA, CDR2 YNFKEQ. CDR3 length: 14 residues. The V gene lost 2 bases and the J gene lost 6 bases, with 12 bases spanning the gap. The CDR3 spells CASSQYGGGDTQYF. CDR3 DNA sequence: TGTGCCAGCAGCCAATATGGGGGGGGCGATACGCAGTATTTT.

The chain is built from TRBV16 and TRBJ1-4, with 10 nucleotides matching TRBD1. Germline V gives CDR1 KGHSY, CDR2 FQNENV. With 3 bases clipped from V and 6 bases from J, the junction kept 7 bases outside the gene matches. The CDR3 has 16 amino acids. The CDR3 protein is CASSQSDRGQHEKLFF. In DNA, the CDR3 is TGTGCCAGCAGCCAGTCCGACAGGGGGCAACATGAAAAACTGTTTTTT.

This rearrangement joins TRBV6-4 to TRBJ2-1; 11 nucleotides match TRBD2. The CDR3 has 15 residues. With 5 bases clipped from V and 6 bases from J, the junction kept 6 bases outside the gene matches. The germline CDR1 and CDR2 sequences are MRHNA and SNTAGT. The CDR3 sequence: CASSKLAGEGNEQFF. The CDR3 region has the DNA TGTGCCAGCAGTAAACTAGCGGGGGAGGGCAATGAGCAGTTCTTC.

The chain employs TRBV7-2 and TRBJ2-1, with D perhaps assigned TRBD1 or TRBD2 (6 bases each). CDR1 SGHTA and CDR2 FQGNSA come from the germline V gene. The V and J ends lost 2 bases and 7 bases respectively, with 18 bases between them. The CDR3 totals 16 residues. CDR3 sequence: CASSLKGGPASNEQFF. CDR3 bases: TGTGCCAGCAGCTTAAAGGGGGGCCCCGCGTCTAATGAGCAGTTCTTC.

The rearrangement joins TRBV27 to TRBJ2-3; 8 bases map to TRBD1. Germline V CDR1 and CDR2: MNHEY, SMNVEV (reference sequence). There are 16 residues in the CDR3. Losses at the gene ends were 4 bases for V and 2 bases for J; bases not matched to a gene: 8. Written as DNA, the CDR3 is TGTGCCAGCAGTTCCAGGACAGGGCACACCACAGATACGCAGTATTTT. Protein product: CASSSRTGHTTDTQYF.

The chain employs TRBV15 and TRBJ1-3; no clear D gene. Trimming took 1 base from V and 2 from J, leaving 9 bases between them. The CDR3 sequence is 15 residues long. CDR1 is LNHNV, CDR2 YYDKDF, per germline (reference sequence). The CDR3 nucleotides read TGTGCCACCAGCAGAGTTGGCGCTCCTGGAAACACCATATATTTT. It is translated as CATSRVGAPGNTIYF.

Comment on this clone: A read error may account for a junction end that differs from germline. V is TRBV4-1 and J is TRBJ2-3; tentatively, D is TRBD2 (7 bases). There are 17 residues in the CDR3. CDR1 is MGHRA and CDR2 is YSYEKL in the germline V gene. The CDR3, as DNA: TGCACCAGCAGCCTATGGGAGGGCAGGACAGTAGGAGATACGCAGTATTTT. Protein product: CTSSLWEGRTVGDTQYF.

The J gene is TRBJ1-2, the V gene TRBV2; 10 bases match TRBD1. In germline, CDR1 is SNHLY, CDR2 FYNNEI. The CDR3 sequence is 16 residues long. V shed 6 bases, J shed 4 bases, and the junction held 11 bases outside the gene matches. CDR3 in DNA: TGTGCCAGCAGCACCTGGGACAGGGGAGAGGGCTATGGCTACACCTTC. Residues: CASSTWDRGEGYGYTF.

This clone was recorded only once. V usage is TRBV7-6 and J usage is TRBJ2-7; no clear D gene. Germline V gene sequence: CDR1 SGHVS, CDR2 FNYEAQ. The CDR3 runs to 15 residues. Trimming cost V 1 base and J 0 bases, with 10 bases left between them. DNA of the CDR3: TGTGCCAGCAGCTTAGGCCCGCCTAGCTCCTACGAGCAGTACTTC. Amino acid sequence: CASSLGPPSSYEQYF.